The 7 T cell receptor beta chains given below trace back to one sample, sequenced in a study of Graves' ophthalmopathy and Graves' hyperthyroidism. CDR3 regions of TCR beta were amplified from RNA transcripts. HTBI-primed first-round RT-PCR preceded second-round multiplex PCR. TCRdb redid the calling of the multiplex PCR reads with MiXCR, one entry per CDR3 protein. The sample contains some 390,000 distinct CDR3 sequences, roughly 18% of which appear only once. Material: peripheral blood. These receptor sequences come from a woman aged 18 to 35 with Graves' ophthalmopathy.

The V and J genes are TRBV5-4 and TRBJ2-5; 14 bases align to TRBD2. The CDR3 length is 15 residues. CDR1 and CDR2 from the germline V gene are SGHNT and YYREEE (reference sequence). Trimming cost V 4 bases and J 5 bases; bases outside gene matches: 4. DNA for the CDR3: TGTGCCAGCAGCGAGACTAGCGGGGGGGGGGAGACCCAGTACTTC. It is translated as CASSETSGGGETQYF.

This clonotype has a count of ten or more. This chain connects TRBV6-5 to TRBJ2-2, with D possibly TRBD2 on 6 matching bases. The CDR3 is made up of 13 amino acids. Germline values: CDR1 MNHEY, CDR2 SVGAGI. V dropped 5 bases and J dropped 8 bases, with 12 bases sitting between them. CDR3 loop: CASSRREQGELFF. The DNA for the CDR3 is TGTGCCAGCAGTAGGAGGGAGCAGGGGGAGCTGTTTTTT.

This clonotype was recorded many times. The CDR3 sequence is CASSMGWGDQYF. The CDR3 DNA reads as TGTGCCAGTAGTATGGGATGGGGGGACCAGTACTTC. This chain connects TRBV19 to TRBJ2-5, with a possible D match to TRBD2 (6 bases). With 3 bases removed from V and 10 bases from J, the gap between germline ends came to 12 bases. CDR1 and CDR2 (germline): LNHDA, SQIVND (reference sequence). The CDR3 length is 12 residues.

The chain links TRBV12-3 or TRBV12-4 to TRBJ1-1, with D perhaps matching TRBD1 (5 bases). This CDR3 spans 13 amino acids. Trimming shortened V by 7 bases and J by 8 bases, and 17 bases separated the two germline ends. The CDR3 loop is CASITGRLIEAFF. The CDR3 bases are TGTGCCAGCATCACGGGACGCCTTATCGAAGCTTTCTTT.

This clonotype was detected many times. The V and J genes are TRBV2 and TRBJ1-1; D unresolved. Looked up from germline, CDR1 is SNHLY and CDR2 is FYNNEI. The CDR3 totals 11 residues. Trimming shortened V by 7 bases and J by 11 bases, and 14 bases separated the two germline ends. The CDR3 DNA follows: TGTGCCAGCAATAGGAGGAAGAAGGCTTTCTTT. This codes for CASNRRKKAFF.

This clonotype was recorded many times. The rearrangement uses TRBV7-2 and TRBJ2-4; the match to TRBD2 covers 8 bases. CDR3 length: 16 residues. With 4 bases clipped from V and 0 bases from J, the junction kept 5 bases outside the gene matches. Germline V gives CDR1 SGHTA, CDR2 FQGNSA. The CDR3 sequence is CASSSDGGEAKNIQYF. The CDR3 DNA follows: TGTGCCAGCAGCTCGGACGGGGGGGAAGCCAAAAACATTCAGTACTTC.

The rearrangement joins TRBV7-3 to TRBJ2-2; D is perhaps TRBD2 (5 bases). V lost 5 bases to trimming and J lost 5 bases, with 9 bases between them. The length of the CDR3 is 13 residues. Per the germline V gene, CDR1 is SGHTA and CDR2 is FQGTGA. The CDR3 DNA follows: TGTGCCAGCAGCCACGGGGAGACCGGGGAGCTGTTTTTT. Translation: CASSHGETGELFF.